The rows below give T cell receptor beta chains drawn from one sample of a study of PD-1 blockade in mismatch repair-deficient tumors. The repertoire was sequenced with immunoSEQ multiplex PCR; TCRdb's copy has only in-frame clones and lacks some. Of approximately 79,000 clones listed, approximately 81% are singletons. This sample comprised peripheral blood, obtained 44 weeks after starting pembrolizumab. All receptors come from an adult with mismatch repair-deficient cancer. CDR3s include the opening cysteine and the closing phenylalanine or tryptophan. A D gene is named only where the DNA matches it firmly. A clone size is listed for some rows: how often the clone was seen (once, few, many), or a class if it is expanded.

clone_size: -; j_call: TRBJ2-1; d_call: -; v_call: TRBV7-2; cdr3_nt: TGTGCCAGCAGCTTAGAAGCCGGGAGCTCCTACAATGAGCAGTTCTTC; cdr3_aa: CASSLEAGSSYNEQFF
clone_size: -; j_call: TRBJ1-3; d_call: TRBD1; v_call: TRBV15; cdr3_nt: TGTGCCACCAGCTCGAGGAGGGGGCTTGGAAACACCATATATTTT; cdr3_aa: CATSSRRGLGNTIYF
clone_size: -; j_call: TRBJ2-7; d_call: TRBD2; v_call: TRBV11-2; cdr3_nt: TGTGCCAGCAGCCAACAAAGCGGGATCGCTAACCACTACGAGCAGTACTTC; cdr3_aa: CASSQQSGIANHYEQYF
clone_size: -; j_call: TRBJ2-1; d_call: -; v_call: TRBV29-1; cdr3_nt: TGCAGCGTTGCCGAGACCTCGGGGTCTGAGCAGTTCTTC; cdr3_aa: CSVAETSGSEQFF
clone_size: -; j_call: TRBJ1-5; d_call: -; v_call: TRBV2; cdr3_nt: TGTGCCAGCAGTGAAGCAACCCTGGGACACCGCATCGGCAATCAGCCCCAGCATTTT; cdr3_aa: CASSEATLGHRIGNQPQHF
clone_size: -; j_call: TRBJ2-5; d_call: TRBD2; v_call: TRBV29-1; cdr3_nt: TGCAGCGTTGTAAGAGAGCGGGGGGGGAAAGGGACCCAGTACTTC; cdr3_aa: CSVVRERGGKGTQYF
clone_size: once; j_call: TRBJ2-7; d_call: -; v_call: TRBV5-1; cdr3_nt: TGCGCCAGCAGCCTTGGGGAAGCCTACGAGCAGTACTTC; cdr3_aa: CASSLGEAYEQYF
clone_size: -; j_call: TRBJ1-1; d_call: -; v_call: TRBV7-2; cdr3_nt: TGTGCCAGCAGCTTAGCAGCTATCGGGGCTTTCTTT; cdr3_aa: CASSLAAIGAFF
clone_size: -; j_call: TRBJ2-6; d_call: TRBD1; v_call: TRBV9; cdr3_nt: TGTGCCAGCAGCGTCCCCGGGGACAGTTCCGCTGATTCTGGGGCCAACGTCCTGACTTTC; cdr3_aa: CASSVPGDSSADSGANVLTF
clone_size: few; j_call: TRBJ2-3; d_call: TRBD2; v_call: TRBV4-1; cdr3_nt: TGCGCCAGCAGTCAACGCGGGCTAGCGGGGAACACAGATACGCAGTATTTT; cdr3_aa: CASSQRGLAGNTDTQYF